The entry below gives a single T cell receptor beta chain sequence along with its context. The antigen remains unidentified. This record belongs to a study of shared clonotypes between healthy human individuals. Overall study context: Aged between 18 and 49, the donors were two women and three men. General study results and limits: Generation probabilities were higher for clonotypes shared across all four sorted-subset donors than for unshared ones.

The protocol was immunoSEQ multiplex PCR, while the TCRdb copy is restricted to in-frame clones and leaves out a portion. The table lists 2 million to 2.5 million clones, more than 90% of them singletons. The sequencing input was naive CD4+ T cells sorted from blood. Subset denoted: CD45RA+ positively selected. The TCR originated in a man aged 18 to 29 in good health.

CDR3 sequence reads: CAISAGGNTGELFF. DNA for the CDR3: TGTGCCATCAGTGCAGGGGGCAACACCGGGGAGCTGTTTTTT. J is TRBJ2-2 and V is TRBV10-3; the match to TRBD1 covers 8 bases. The CDR3 length is 14 residues. Germline V gene lookup returns CDR1 ENHRY and CDR2 SYGVKD. V shed 4 bases and J 2 bases; nucleotides not matched to a gene: 0.